The 23 T cell receptor beta chains below all came from one sample that was sequenced in a study of regulatory T cells in long-lasting Graves disease. Regarding time point: newly diagnosed GD, antithyroid drugs for less than 3 months. RNA isolated from PBMCs was used to make the TCR library. The TCR beta library used iRepertoire HTBI primers with Arm-PCR amplification of CDR3. MiXCR was run by TCRdb on the multiplex PCR reads, yielding one entry per CDR3 protein. The sample lists around 450,000 distinct CDR3 sequences, around 15% occurring once. This same sample was also part of a study on T cells in Graves' hyperthyroidism and ophthalmopathy.

This material consisted of peripheral blood mononuclear cells (PBMCs), taken at new diagnosis, from a patient treated with antithyroid drugs. The receptors originated from a man between 40 and 49 years old with Graves disease.

This clonotype has ten or more counts. The chain joins TRBV2 to TRBJ2-2, with TRBD1 matching 9 bases. The CDR3 sequence is 15 residues long. Trimming cost V 7 bases and J 6 bases; bases outside gene matches: 9. CDR1 SNHLY and CDR2 FYNNEI come from the germline V gene. CDR3 residues: CASKRQGEAAGELFF. CDR3 in DNA: TGTGCCAGCAAGCGACAGGGGGAAGCGGCCGGGGAGCTGTTTTTT.

This clonotype occurred many times. The V and J genes are TRBV28 and TRBJ2-7, with D perhaps matching TRBD2 (6 bases). Germline V gene data show CDR1 as MDHEN and CDR2 as SYDVKM. Trimming cost V 1 base and J 7 bases, with 11 bases left between them. This CDR3 spans 13 amino acids. DNA of the CDR3: TGTGCCAGCAGTTTATTTCAACGGGAGGAGCAGTACTTC. This gives the protein CASSLFQREEQYF.

In this sample, this clonotype turned up many times. The chain combines TRBV2 with TRBJ1-2; 12 bases are shared with TRBD1. CDR1 is SNHLY and CDR2 is FYNNEI in the germline V gene. With V trimmed by 6 bases and J by 4 bases, 0 bases remained unmatched. CDR3 length: 13 amino acids. The chain's CDR3 is CASRGQGAYGYTF. The CDR3 DNA is TGTGCCAGCAGGGGACAGGGGGCCTATGGCTACACCTTC.

In this sample, this clonotype turned up many times. This chain connects TRBV24-1 to TRBJ1-2; D remains unclear. V was cut by 4 bases and J by 5 bases, with 10 bases left in between. Germline V lookup: CDR1 KGHDR, CDR2 SFDVKD. CDR3 length equals 13 residues. CDR3 sequence reads: CATSDTDGYGYTF. The CDR3 DNA follows: TGTGCCACCAGTGACACGGACGGATATGGCTACACCTTC.

The chain recombines TRBV18 with TRBJ2-2; D unclear. This CDR3 region has 13 residues. Per the germline V gene, CDR1 is KGHSH and CDR2 is LQKENI. Between the trimmed V and J ends, which lost 0 bases and 5 bases, there was a span of 4 bases. The CDR3 region is CASSPPITGELFF. The CDR3 region has the DNA TGTGCCAGCTCACCACCGATAACCGGGGAGCTGTTTTTT.

In this sample, this clonotype turned up many times. J is TRBJ2-7 and V is TRBV18; maybe TRBD1 (5 bases). Germline assignment: CDR1 KGHSH and CDR2 LQKENI. This CDR3 comprises 14 residues. With 3 bases removed from V and 4 bases from J, the gap between germline ends came to 13 bases. Here the CDR3 DNA reads TGTGCCAGCTCACCGCAACAGGATTGGTACGAGCAGTACTTC. Amino acids: CASSPQQDWYEQYF.

This chain connects TRBV30 to TRBJ2-6; TRBD1 matches 12 bases. Germline V gene sequence: CDR1 GTSNPN, CDR2 SVGIG (reference sequence). The CDR3 contains 18 residues. V was clipped by 0 bases and J by 1 base; unmatched bases: 4. CDR3 bases: TGTGCCTGGAGTGTACCGGGACAGGGGGCATCTGGGGCCAACGTCCTGACTTTC. The encoded protein is CAWSVPGQGASGANVLTF.

In this sample, this clonotype turned up a few times. This chain links TRBV6-2 or TRBV6-3 with TRBJ2-1; tentative D call: TRBD2 (7 bases). Germline V gene data show CDR1 as MNHEY and CDR2 as SVGEGT. Trimming took off 2 bases at V and 0 bases at J, with 20 bases between the two ends. CDR3 length: 19 residues. The CDR3 is CASSYPIGGDGGSYNEQFF. The CDR3, as DNA: TGTGCCAGCAGTTACCCTATAGGGGGGGATGGTGGCTCCTACAATGAGCAGTTCTTC.

Of note for this clonotype: Just one base apart from a much larger clone, this may be a read error. The chain combines TRBV20-1 with TRBJ2-4, with 9 bases fitting TRBD1. Matching the DNA end better, TRBJ2-1 makes the J call doubtful. Germline assignment: CDR1 DFQATT and CDR2 SNEGSKA (reference sequence). CDR3 length: 16 amino acids. In DNA form, the CDR3 reads TGCAGTGCTGGTGGGACAGGGCAAGGACCCATCATACGACAGTTCTTC. The encoded protein is CSAGGTGQGPIIRQFF.

This clonotype was seen a few times. Germline is not matched at one junction end, which may reflect a read error. This chain connects TRBV5-1 to TRBJ2-1; D call uncertain. Germline V CDR1 and CDR2: SGHRS, YFSETQ. The CDR3 is 15 amino acids. CDR3 DNA: TGCGCCGGCAGCTTGGTACAGCGCAACTACAATGAGCAGTTCTTC. Protein: CAGSLVQRNYNEQFF.

This clonotype was seen repeatedly, ten times or more. V and J are TRBV2 and TRBJ2-3; D might be TRBD2 (5 bases). In germline, CDR1 is SNHLY, CDR2 FYNNEI. This CDR3 comprises 14 residues. V lost 2 bases to trimming and J lost 3 bases, with 9 bases between them. The CDR3 sequence: CASSEIARTDTQYF. The CDR3, as DNA: TGTGCCAGCAGTGAAATAGCGCGGACAGATACGCAGTATTTT.

The sample holds a few counts of this clonotype. The chain joins TRBV6-2 or TRBV6-3 to TRBJ2-5; D unclear. CDR3 length: 12 amino acids. Germline CDR1 reads MNHEY; CDR2 reads SVGEGT. V lost 5 bases to trimming and J lost 7 bases, with 11 bases between them. CDR3 loop: CASSEEPPTQYF. The CDR3 DNA follows: TGTGCCAGCAGTGAAGAGCCCCCGACCCAGTACTTC.

The chain has TRBV20-1 and TRBJ2-3; TRBD2 agrees at 13 bases. The CDR3 contains 14 residues. The V and J ends lost 5 bases and 8 bases, in that order; junction bases with no gene match: 7. In germline, CDR1 is DFQATT, CDR2 SNEGSKA (reference sequence). For the CDR3, the DNA is TGCAGTGCTCCCAGGACTAGCGGGAGAGGTACGCAGTATTTT. Translating gives CSAPRTSGRGTQYF.

This clonotype occurred a few times. The chain carries TRBV24-1 and TRBJ2-5; perhaps TRBD1 as D (5 bases). This CDR3 spans 13 amino acids. CDR1 is KGHDR, CDR2 SFDVKD, per germline. V was trimmed by 9 bases and J by 1 base, leaving 11 bases between them. This CDR3 is CATGQGLQETQYF. The CDR3 coding sequence is TGTGCCACCGGTCAGGGTCTCCAAGAGACCCAGTACTTC.

The J gene is TRBJ2-1, the V gene TRBV7-2; no definite D call. This CDR3 comprises 13 residues. CDR1 and CDR2 (germline): SGHTA, FQGNSA. V dropped 4 bases and J dropped 4 bases, with 8 bases sitting between them. This CDR3 reads CASSSSDYNEQFF. DNA for the CDR3: TGTGCCAGCAGCTCCTCCGATTACAATGAGCAGTTCTTC. Variable domain in full (rest from reference TRBV7-2 and TRBJ2-1): GAGVSQSPSNKVTEKGKDVELRCDPISGHTALYWYRQSLGQGLEFLIYFQGNSAPDKSGLPSDRFSAERTGGSVSTLTIQRTQQEDSAVYLCASSSSDYNEQFFGPGTRLTVL.

At least ten counts were recorded for this clonotype. The V call is TRBV2, the J call TRBJ2-5; 16 positions match TRBD2. Trimming at V came to 6 bases and at J to 5 bases, leaving 6 bases not matched to a gene. CDR1 is SNHLY, CDR2 FYNNEI, per germline. This CDR3 contains 16 residues. The CDR3 DNA follows: TGTGCCAGCAGGAAGGGACTAGCGGGAGGGGTTGAGACCCAGTACTTC. This sequence encodes CASRKGLAGGVETQYF.

The chain links TRBV6-1 to TRBJ1-5; D unresolved. Germline values: CDR1 MNHNS, CDR2 SASEGT. With 7 bases removed from V and 1 base from J, the gap between germline ends came to 8 bases. The CDR3 spans 13 residues. The CDR3 reads CASITSSNQPQHF. The CDR3 DNA follows: TGTGCCAGCATAACAAGCAGCAATCAGCCCCAGCATTTT.

A remark on this clonotype: Being one base from a much bigger clone, this may be a read error. V gene TRBV28 combines with J gene TRBJ2-1, with 8 bases aligning to TRBD1. This CDR3 has 15 residues. CDR1 and CDR2 (germline): MDHEN, SYDVKM. V was clipped by 3 bases and J by 3 bases; unmatched bases: 4. CDR3: CASSLGQAFYNEQFF. For the CDR3, the DNA is TGTGCCAGCAGTTTGGGACAGGCCTTCTACAATGAGCAGTTCTTC.

This clonotype was seen at least ten times. V usage is TRBV11-2 and J usage is TRBJ2-1; 8 nucleotides align to TRBD1. Germline V gene lookup returns CDR1 SGHAT and CDR2 FQNNGV. V gave up 4 bases and J gave up 6 bases; unmatched junction bases: 5. CDR3 length: 14 residues. DNA of the CDR3: TGTGCCAGCAGCTATGACAGGGGATCCAATGAGCAGTTCTTC. As protein: CASSYDRGSNEQFF. Combining the CDR3 with reference TRBV11-2 and TRBJ2-1 gives the whole variable domain EAGVAQSPRYKIIEKRQSVAFWCNPISGHATLYWYQQILGQGPKLLIQFQNNGVVDDSQLPKDRFSAERLKGVDSTLKIQPAKLEDSAVYLCASSYDRGSNEQFFGPGTRLTVL.

V usage is TRBV5-6 and J usage is TRBJ2-1; weak D call: TRBD1 (6 bases). The V end lost 3 bases, the J end lost 5 bases, and 12 bases lay between the germline ends. CDR1 is SGHDT and CDR2 is YYEEEE in the germline V gene. The CDR3 length is 14 residues. DNA of the CDR3: TGTGCCAGCAGCTCGCCAGGGGCAGACAATGAGCAGTTCTTC. As protein: CASSSPGADNEQFF.

This clonotype came up a few times. This rearrangement joins TRBV6-2 or TRBV6-3 to TRBJ2-3, with 12 bases aligning to TRBD2. The CDR3 runs 17 residues. Looked up from germline, CDR1 is MNHEY and CDR2 is SVGEGT. V was clipped by 0 bases and J by 4 bases; unmatched bases: 5. Here the CDR3 reads CASSYSTTSGSSDTQYF. The CDR3 nucleotides read TGTGCCAGCAGTTACTCAACGACTAGCGGGAGCTCAGATACGCAGTATTTT.

The chain combines TRBV27 with TRBJ2-5; 10 bases match TRBD1. Germline-derived CDR1 and CDR2 are MNHEY and SMNVEV (reference sequence). Losses at the gene ends were 6 bases for V and 1 base for J; bases not matched to a gene: 5. The CDR3 runs 15 residues. CDR3 DNA sequence: TGTGCCAGCAGCCACCGGGACAGGGGCCAAGAGACCCAGTACTTC. Protein sequence: CASSHRDRGQETQYF.

This rearrangement joins TRBV5-6 to TRBJ2-7, with unresolved D. The CDR3 contains 12 residues. V shed 4 bases and J shed 3 bases, with 8 bases lying between them. Germline CDR1 SGHDT, CDR2 YYEEEE. DNA of the CDR3: TGTGCCAGCAGCGCGACTCGCTACGAGCAGTACTTC. It encodes CASSATRYEQYF.